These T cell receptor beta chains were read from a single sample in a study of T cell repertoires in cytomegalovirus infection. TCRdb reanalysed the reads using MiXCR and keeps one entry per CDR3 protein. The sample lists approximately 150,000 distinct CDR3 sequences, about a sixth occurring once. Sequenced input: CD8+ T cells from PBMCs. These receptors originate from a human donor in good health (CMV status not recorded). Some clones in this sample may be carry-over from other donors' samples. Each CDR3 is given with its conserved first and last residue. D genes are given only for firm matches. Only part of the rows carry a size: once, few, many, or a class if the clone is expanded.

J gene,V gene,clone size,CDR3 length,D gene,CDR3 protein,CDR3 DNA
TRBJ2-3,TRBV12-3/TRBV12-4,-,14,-,CASSFRGMADTQYF,TGTGCCAGCAGTTTTCGCGGGATGGCAGATACGCAGTATTTT
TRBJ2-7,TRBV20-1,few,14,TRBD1,CSARPGQKLYEQYF,TGCAGTGCTAGACCGGGACAGAAGCTCTACGAGCAGTACTTC
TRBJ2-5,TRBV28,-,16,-,CASSLWVRQIQETQYF,TGTGCCAGCAGTTTGTGGGTCAGACAGATTCAAGAGACCCAGTACTTC
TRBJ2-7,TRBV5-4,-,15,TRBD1,CASSGGTGGSYKQYF,TGTGCCAGCAGCGGCGGGACAGGGGGTTCCTACAAGCAGTACTTC
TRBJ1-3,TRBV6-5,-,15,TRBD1,CASRQQGAGGNTIYF,TGTGCCAGCAGACAACAGGGGGCTGGTGGAAACACCATATATTTT
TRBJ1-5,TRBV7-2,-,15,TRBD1,CASSSLDRDDQPQHF,TGTGCCAGCAGCTCCCTGGACAGGGACGATCAGCCCCAGCATTTT
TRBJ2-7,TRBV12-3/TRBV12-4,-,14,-,CASSSNSMTYEQYF,TGTGCCAGCAGTTCTAACAGTATGACCTACGAGCAGTACTTC
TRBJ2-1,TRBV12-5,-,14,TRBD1,CASGLQGAHDEQFF,TGTGCTAGTGGTTTGCAGGGGGCGCATGATGAGCAGTTCTTC
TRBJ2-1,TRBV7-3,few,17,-,CASSFPRDGGPGGEQFF,TGTGCCAGCAGCTTCCCCCGGGACGGGGGCCCGGGTGGTGAGCAGTTCTTC
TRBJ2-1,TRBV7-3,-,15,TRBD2,CASSLMLRERGEQFF,TGTGCCAGCAGCTTGATGTTGCGGGAGAGGGGTGAGCAGTTCTTC
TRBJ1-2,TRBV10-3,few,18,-,CAISERGDTKIRDYGYTF,TGTGCCATCAGTGAGAGAGGGGACACTAAAATTAGGGACTATGGCTACACCTTC
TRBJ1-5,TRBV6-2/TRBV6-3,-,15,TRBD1,CASTENGDRNQPQHF,TGTGCCAGCACCGAAAACGGGGACAGAAATCAGCCCCAGCATTTT
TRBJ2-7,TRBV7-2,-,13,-,CASSLTSYYEQYF,TGTGCCAGCAGCTTAACTAGTTACTACGAGCAGTACTTC
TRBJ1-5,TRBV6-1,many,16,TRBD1,CASSDGTGGVNQPQHF,TGTGCCAGCAGTGACGGGACAGGGGGCGTTAATCAGCCCCAGCATTTT
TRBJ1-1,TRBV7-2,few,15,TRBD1,CASSLTTGGHTEAFF,TGTGCCAGCAGCTTAACCACAGGGGGCCACACTGAAGCTTTCTTT
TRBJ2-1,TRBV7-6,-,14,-,CASSLATEAHEQFF,TGTGCCAGCAGCTTAGCAACAGAAGCCCATGAGCAGTTCTTC
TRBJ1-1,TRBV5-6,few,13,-,CASGTGAHQDGFF,TGTGCCAGCGGTACCGGGGCCCACCAGGACGGTTTCTTT
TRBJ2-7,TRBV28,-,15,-,CASNLRGPPGYEQYF,TGTGCCAGTAATCTCCGAGGGCCGCCAGGGTACGAGCAGTACTTC
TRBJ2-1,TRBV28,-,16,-,CASNPSRGPKYNEQFF,TGTGCCAGCAATCCTTCCAGGGGACCGAAGTACAATGAGCAGTTCTTC
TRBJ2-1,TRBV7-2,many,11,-,CASSFRNEQFF,TGTGCCAGCAGCTTTCGCAATGAGCAGTTCTTC
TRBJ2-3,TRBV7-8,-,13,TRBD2,CASLRASGDRAYF,TGTGCCAGCCTGAGAGCTAGCGGGGACCGCGCGTATTTT
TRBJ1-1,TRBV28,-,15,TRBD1,CASSLQHRGRTEAFF,TGTGCCAGCAGTTTACAGCACAGGGGAAGGACTGAAGCTTTCTTT
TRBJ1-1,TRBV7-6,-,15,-,CASSLRAGANTEAFF,TGTGCCAGCAGCTTACGGGCAGGAGCGAACACTGAAGCTTTCTTT
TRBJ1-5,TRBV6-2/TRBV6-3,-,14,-,CDSKIGQSGQPQHF,TGTGACAGCAAGATCGGACAGTCAGGTCAGCCCCAGCATTTT
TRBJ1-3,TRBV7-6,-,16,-,CASSPRQGPLGNTIYF,TGTGCCAGCAGCCCTCGTCAGGGGCCCCTTGGAAACACCATATATTTT
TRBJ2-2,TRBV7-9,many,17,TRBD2,CASSQTNSGSGTGELFF,TGTGCCAGCAGCCAAACCAATAGCGGGAGTGGCACCGGGGAGCTGTTTTTT
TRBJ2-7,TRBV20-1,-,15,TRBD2,CSARRLAGGSYEQYF,TGCAGTGCTAGAAGGTTAGCGGGAGGTTCCTACGAGCAGTACTTC
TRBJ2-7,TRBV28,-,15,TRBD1,CASSSGTGNTYEQYF,TGTGCCAGCAGTTCCGGGACAGGGAATACCTACGAGCAGTACTTC
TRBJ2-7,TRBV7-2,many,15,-,CASSFPRESTYEQYF,TGTGCCAGCAGCTTCCCCCGAGAGTCGACCTACGAGCAGTACTTC
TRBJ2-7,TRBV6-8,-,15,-,CASSTSDRLGVEQYF,TGTGCCAGCAGCACCTCGGACCGTCTGGGAGTCGAGCAGTACTTC
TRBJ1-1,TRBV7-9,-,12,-,CASSLYEPEAFF,TGTGCCAGCAGCTTATACGAGCCTGAAGCTTTCTTT
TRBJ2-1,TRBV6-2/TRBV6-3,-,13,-,CASSYNTYNEQFF,TGTGCCAGCAGTTACAACACCTACAATGAGCAGTTCTTC
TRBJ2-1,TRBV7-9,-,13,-,CASSLEGGLEQFF,TGTGCCAGCAGCTTAGAGGGGGGGCTTGAGCAGTTCTTC
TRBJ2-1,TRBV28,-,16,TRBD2,CASSWGLLAGYNEQFF,TGTGCCAGCAGTTGGGGGCTCCTAGCGGGTTACAATGAGCAGTTCTTC
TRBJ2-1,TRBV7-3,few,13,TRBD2,CASSSRLANEQFF,TGTGCCAGCAGCTCACGACTAGCCAATGAGCAGTTCTTC
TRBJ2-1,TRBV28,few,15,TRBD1,CASSGYRGPANEQFF,TGTGCCAGCAGTGGATACAGGGGGCCGGCCAATGAGCAGTTCTTC
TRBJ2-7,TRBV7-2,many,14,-,CASSLVTPDYEQYF,TGTGCCAGCAGCTTAGTTACCCCAGACTACGAGCAGTACTTC
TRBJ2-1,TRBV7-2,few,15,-,CASSRGGSSYNEQFF,TGTGCCAGCAGCCGGGGTGGGAGCTCCTACAATGAGCAGTTCTTC
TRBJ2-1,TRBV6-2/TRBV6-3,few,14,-,CASSYPGYYNEQFF,TGTGCCAGCAGTTATCCGGGTTACTACAATGAGCAGTTCTTC
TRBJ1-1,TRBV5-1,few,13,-,CASSPFGGDKAFF,TGCGCCAGCAGCCCATTCGGCGGGGACAAGGCTTTCTTT
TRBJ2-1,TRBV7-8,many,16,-,CASSPSSSDSYNEQFF,TGTGCCAGCAGCCCCTCGTCTAGCGACTCCTACAATGAGCAGTTCTTC
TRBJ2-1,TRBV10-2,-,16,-,CASSDGWAANEFEQFF,TGCGCCAGCAGTGACGGCTGGGCGGCAAACGAGTTTGAGCAGTTCTTC
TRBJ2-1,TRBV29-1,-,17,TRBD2,CSVEDPTAGEAYNEQFF,TGCAGCGTTGAAGATCCTACGGCGGGAGAAGCCTACAATGAGCAGTTCTTC
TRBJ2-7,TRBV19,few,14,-,CASGLGGPRVEQYF,TGTGCCAGTGGCCTCGGGGGACCTAGGGTCGAGCAGTACTTC
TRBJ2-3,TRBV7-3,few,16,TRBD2,CASSHDPSGRTDTQYF,TGTGCCAGCAGCCATGACCCTAGCGGTCGCACAGATACGCAGTATTTT
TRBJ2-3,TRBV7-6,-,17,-,CASILGGYTFSTDTQYF,TGTGCCAGCATCCTAGGTGGATATACTTTTAGCACAGATACGCAGTATTTT
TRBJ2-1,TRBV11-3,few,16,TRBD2,CASSFNSGGVYNEQFF,TGTGCCAGCAGCTTCAATAGCGGGGGGGTTTACAATGAGCAGTTCTTC
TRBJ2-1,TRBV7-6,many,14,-,CASSPRDGYNEQFF,TGTGCCAGCAGCCCACGGGACGGTTACAATGAGCAGTTCTTC
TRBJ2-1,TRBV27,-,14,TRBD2,CASSLGTSHNEQFF,TGTGCCAGCAGTTTAGGGACTAGCCACAATGAGCAGTTCTTC
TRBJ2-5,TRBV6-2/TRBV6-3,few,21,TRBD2,CASTYGGAIYSGPDHQETQYF,TGTGCCAGCACCTACGGGGGGGCAATTTACAGCGGGCCCGACCATCAAGAGACCCAGTACTTC
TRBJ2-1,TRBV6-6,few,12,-,CASSLATNEQFF,TGTGCCAGCTCCCTGGCGACCAATGAGCAGTTCTTC
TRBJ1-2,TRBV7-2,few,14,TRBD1,CASSYGTANYGYTF,TGTGCCAGCAGCTACGGGACAGCAAACTATGGCTACACCTTC